The rows below give T cell receptor beta chains drawn from one sample of a study of low-dose radiotherapy and immunotherapy resistance in tumors. TCRdb itself ran the reads through MiXCR, one entry per CDR3 protein. The sample contains 75,000 to 95,000 distinct CDR3 sequences, under 20% of which appear only once. The starting material was PBMCs, obtained before treatment. The origin of the receptors is a male donor with prostate cancer. The conserved cysteine and the conserved F or W are not part of the CDR3 here.

TRBJ2-7	TRBV5-1	ASSLAWAQTRIPYEQY
TRBJ2-4	TRBV6-2/TRBV6-3	ASSPLRRGPLLRAKNIQY
TRBJ2-3	TRBV3-1	ASSQDGSIASDTQY
TRBJ2-5	TRBV5-1	ASSRRDSGRETQY
TRBJ2-3	TRBV19	ASTARLAGGGDTQY
TRBJ1-1	TRBV20-1	SARGGGSLNEAF
TRBJ1-4	TRBV19	ASRMDFTNEKLF
TRBJ1-1	TRBV7-2	ASSIPRTGTEAF
TRBJ1-2	TRBV12-3/TRBV12-4	ASSQDRNGGYT
TRBJ2-1	TRBV14	ASSQTREQF
TRBJ2-3	TRBV30	AWSGQGRGTDTQY
TRBJ1-1	TRBV30	AWSLTGNTEAF
TRBJ2-7	TRBV4-3	ASSQEGYEQY
TRBJ2-1	TRBV6-8	ASSYSRTSGSSYNEQF
TRBJ1-1	TRBV27	ASSLAVGTEAF
TRBJ2-2	TRBV29-1	SVDSSYTGELF
TRBJ2-1	TRBV24-1	ATSVAGGPDEQF
TRBJ2-7	TRBV29-1	SAKRDRVDYEQY
TRBJ2-1	TRBV28	ASSLAGVSPNNEQF
TRBJ2-3	TRBV3-1	ASSRLAGERGDTQY
TRBJ2-3	TRBV5-1	ASSSQGQGVGDTQY
TRBJ1-1	TRBV30	AWSLRNTEAF
TRBJ2-1	TRBV7-2	ASSTERGNEQF
TRBJ1-5	TRBV10-3	ATGPGTSQPQH
TRBJ2-5	TRBV6-2/TRBV6-3	ASIRPTGDQETQY
TRBJ2-3	TRBV7-2	ASSLLLASTDTQY
TRBJ1-5	TRBV6-2/TRBV6-3	ASSNPGVGQPQH
TRBJ2-7	TRBV20-1	SAREGGRGAYEQY
TRBJ2-7	TRBV7-2	ASSLEGLASYEQY
TRBJ1-4	TRBV4-1	ASSQDDGRAGEKLF
TRBJ2-2	TRBV7-2	ASSRGTSGRSTGELF
TRBJ2-5	TRBV29-1	SVVKQGRETQY
TRBJ2-1	TRBV6-5	ASRLAPGVNEQF
TRBJ2-7	TRBV5-1	ASSVGQEREQY
TRBJ2-1	TRBV14	ASSLAGGPYNEQF
TRBJ2-1	TRBV20-1	SAPGLAGLEQF
TRBJ2-3	TRBV6-5	ASSYRLAGGSTDTQY